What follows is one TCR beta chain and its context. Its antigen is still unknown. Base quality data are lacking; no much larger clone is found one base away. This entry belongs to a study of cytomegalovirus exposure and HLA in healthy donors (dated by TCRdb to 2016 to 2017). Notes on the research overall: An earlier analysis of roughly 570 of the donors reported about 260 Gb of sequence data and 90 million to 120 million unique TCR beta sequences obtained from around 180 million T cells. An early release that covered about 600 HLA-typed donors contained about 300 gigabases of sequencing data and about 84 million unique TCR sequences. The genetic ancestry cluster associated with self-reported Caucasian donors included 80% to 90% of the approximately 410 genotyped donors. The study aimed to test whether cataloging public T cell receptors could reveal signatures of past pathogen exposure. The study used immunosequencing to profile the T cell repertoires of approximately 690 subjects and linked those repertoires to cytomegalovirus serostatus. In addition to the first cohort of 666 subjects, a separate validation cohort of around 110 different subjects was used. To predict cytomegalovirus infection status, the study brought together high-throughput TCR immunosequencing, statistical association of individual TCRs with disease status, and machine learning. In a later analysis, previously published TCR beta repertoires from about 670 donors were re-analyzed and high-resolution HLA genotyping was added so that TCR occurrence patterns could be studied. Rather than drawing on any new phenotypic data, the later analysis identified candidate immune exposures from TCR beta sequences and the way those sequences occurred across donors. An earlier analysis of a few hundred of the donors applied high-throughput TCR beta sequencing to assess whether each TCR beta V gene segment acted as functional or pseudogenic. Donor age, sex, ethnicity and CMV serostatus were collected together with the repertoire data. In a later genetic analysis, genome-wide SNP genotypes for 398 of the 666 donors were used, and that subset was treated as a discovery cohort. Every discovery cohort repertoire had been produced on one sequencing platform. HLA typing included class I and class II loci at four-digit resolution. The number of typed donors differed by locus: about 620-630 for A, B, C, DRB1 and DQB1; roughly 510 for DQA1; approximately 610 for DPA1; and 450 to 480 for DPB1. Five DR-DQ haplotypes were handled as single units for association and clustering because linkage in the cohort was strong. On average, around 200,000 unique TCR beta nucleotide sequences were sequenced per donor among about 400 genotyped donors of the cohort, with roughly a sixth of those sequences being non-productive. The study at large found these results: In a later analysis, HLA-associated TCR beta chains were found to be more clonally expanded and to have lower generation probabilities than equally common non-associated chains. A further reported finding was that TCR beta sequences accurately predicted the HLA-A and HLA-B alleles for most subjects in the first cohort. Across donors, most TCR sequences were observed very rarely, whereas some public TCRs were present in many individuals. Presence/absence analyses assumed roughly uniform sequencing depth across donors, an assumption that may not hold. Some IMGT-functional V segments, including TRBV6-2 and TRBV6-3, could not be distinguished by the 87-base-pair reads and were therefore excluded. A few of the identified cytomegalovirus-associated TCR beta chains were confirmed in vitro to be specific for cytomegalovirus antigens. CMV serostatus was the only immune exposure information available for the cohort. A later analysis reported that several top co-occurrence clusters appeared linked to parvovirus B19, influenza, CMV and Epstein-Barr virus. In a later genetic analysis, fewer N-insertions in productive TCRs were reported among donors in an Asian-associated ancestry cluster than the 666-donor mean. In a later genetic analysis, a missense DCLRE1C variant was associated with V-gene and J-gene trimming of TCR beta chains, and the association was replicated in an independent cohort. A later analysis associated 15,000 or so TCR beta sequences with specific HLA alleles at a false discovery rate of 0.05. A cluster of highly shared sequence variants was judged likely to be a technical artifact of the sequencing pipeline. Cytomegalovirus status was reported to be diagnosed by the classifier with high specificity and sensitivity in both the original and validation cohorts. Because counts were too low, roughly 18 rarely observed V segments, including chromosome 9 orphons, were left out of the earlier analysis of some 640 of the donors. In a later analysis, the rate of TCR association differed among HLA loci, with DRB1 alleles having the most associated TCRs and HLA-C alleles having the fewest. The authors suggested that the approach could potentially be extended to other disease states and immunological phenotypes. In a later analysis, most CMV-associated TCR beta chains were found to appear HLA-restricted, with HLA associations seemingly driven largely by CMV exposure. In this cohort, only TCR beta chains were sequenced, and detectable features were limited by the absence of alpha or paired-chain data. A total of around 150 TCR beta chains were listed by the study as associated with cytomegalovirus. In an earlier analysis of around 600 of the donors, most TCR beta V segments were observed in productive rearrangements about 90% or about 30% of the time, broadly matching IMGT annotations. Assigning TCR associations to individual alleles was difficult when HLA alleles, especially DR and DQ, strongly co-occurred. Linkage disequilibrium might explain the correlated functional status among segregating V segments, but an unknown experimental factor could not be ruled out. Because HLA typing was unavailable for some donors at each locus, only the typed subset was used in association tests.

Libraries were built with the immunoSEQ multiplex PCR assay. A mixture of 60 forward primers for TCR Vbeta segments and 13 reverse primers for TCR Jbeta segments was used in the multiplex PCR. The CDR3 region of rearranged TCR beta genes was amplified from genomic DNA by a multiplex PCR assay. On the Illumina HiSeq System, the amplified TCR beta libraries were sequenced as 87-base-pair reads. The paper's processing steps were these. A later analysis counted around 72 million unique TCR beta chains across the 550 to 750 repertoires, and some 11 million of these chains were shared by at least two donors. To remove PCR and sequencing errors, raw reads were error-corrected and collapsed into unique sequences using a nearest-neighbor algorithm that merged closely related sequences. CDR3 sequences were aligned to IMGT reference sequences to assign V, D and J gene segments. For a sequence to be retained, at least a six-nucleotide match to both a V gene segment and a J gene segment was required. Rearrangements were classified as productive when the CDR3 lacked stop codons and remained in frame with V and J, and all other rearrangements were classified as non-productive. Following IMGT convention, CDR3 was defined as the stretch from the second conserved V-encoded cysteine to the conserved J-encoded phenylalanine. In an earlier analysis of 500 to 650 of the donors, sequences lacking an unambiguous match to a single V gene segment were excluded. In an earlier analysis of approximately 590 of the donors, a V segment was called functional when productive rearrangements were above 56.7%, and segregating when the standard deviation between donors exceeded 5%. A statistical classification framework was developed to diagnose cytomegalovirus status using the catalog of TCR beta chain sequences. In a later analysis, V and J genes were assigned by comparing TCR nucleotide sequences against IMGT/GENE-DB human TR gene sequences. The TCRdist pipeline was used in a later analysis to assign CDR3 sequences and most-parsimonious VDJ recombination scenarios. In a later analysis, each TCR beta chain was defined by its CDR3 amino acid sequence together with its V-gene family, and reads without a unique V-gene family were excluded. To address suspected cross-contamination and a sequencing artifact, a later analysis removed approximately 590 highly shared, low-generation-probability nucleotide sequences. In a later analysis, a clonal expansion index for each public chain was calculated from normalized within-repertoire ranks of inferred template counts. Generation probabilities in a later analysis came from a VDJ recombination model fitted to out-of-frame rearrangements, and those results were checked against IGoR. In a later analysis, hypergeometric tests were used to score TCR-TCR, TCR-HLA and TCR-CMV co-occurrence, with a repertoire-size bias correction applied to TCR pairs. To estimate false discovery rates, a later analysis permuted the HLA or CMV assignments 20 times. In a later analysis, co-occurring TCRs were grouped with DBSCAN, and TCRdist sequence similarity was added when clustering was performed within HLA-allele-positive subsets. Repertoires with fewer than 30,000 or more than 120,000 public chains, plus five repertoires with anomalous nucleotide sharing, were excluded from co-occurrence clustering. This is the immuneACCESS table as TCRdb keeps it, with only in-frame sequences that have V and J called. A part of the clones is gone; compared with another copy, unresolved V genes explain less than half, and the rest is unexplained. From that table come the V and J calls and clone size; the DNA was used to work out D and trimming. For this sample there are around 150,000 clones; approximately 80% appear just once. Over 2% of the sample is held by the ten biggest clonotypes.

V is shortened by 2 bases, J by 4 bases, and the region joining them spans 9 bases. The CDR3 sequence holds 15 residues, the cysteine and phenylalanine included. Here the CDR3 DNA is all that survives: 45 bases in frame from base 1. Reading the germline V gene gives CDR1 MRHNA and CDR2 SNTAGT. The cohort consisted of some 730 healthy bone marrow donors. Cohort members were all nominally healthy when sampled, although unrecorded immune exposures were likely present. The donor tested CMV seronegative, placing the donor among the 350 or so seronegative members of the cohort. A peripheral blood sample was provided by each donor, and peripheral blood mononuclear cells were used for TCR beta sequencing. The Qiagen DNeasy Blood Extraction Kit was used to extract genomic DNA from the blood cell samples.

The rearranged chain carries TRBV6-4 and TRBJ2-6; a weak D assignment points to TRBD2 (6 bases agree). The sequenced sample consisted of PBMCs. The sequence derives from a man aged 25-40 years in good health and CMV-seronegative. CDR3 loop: CASSDGGTGANVLTF. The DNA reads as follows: TGTGCCAGCAGTGACGGAGGGACCGGGGCCAACGTCCTGACTTTC.